This TCR beta chain was documented in a study of T-cell reconstitution after alpha-beta-depleted transplantation in children. A library of TCRbeta sequences, prepared with unique molecular identifiers, was generated. TCRdb processed the PCR reads anew with MiXCR; each CDR3 protein has one entry. The sample has about 360,000 distinct CDR3 sequences, 13% seen once; the top ten hold approximately 4.3%. Germline lookup yields CDR1 SNHLY and CDR2 FYNNEI. This CDR3 comprises 11 residues. Trimming took off 7 bases at V and 2 bases at J, with 5 bases between the two ends. The chain couples TRBV2 to TRBJ1-2, with no clear D. The TCR comes from a human donor who donated a stem cell graft to a child with Fanconi anemia. This specimen consisted of PBMCs, obtained from the stem cell graft. The CDR3 loop is CASKWNYGYTF. CDR3 in DNA: TGTGCCAGCAAGTGGAACTATGGCTACACCTTC. Full variable domain (rest looked up from reference TRBV2 and TRBJ1-2): EPEVTQTPSHQVTQMGQEVILRCVPISNHLYFYWYRQILGQKVEFLVSFYNNEISEKSEIFDDQFSVERPDGSNFTLKIRSTKLEDSAMYFCASKWNYGYTFGSGTRLTVV.